The 23 T cell receptor beta chains given below trace back to one sample, sequenced in a study of CD8+ T cells in alopecia areata. Sequencing relied on a cDNA template that was reverse transcribed from extracted RNA. Only in-frame clones appear in the TCRdb table, and some are missing; sequencing was by immunoSEQ multiplex PCR. Of 110,000 to 150,000 clones listed, about 56% are singletons. Treatment given: oral pan-JAK inhibitor, 5-10 mg twice daily. Sequenced material: CD8+ T cells sorted from blood, taken at week 4, from a patient treated with tofacitinib. Every receptor here comes from a human donor with alopecia areata.

The V gene is TRBV13, the J gene TRBJ2-4; D might be TRBD1 or TRBD2, each matching 5 bases. V shed 4 bases and J shed 7 bases, with 14 bases lying between them. Germline V gives CDR1 PRHDT, CDR2 FYEKMQ (reference sequence). This CDR3 has 14 amino acids. CDR3 nucleotide sequence: TGTGCCAGCAGCTCCGGGACCCCTGGGAACATTCAGTACTTC. Its translation: CASSSGTPGNIQYF.

The genes are TRBV6-5 and TRBJ1-1; the D is unclear. Germline CDR1 and CDR2: MNHEY and SVGAGI. Trimming stripped 4 bases from V and 1 base from J, with 10 bases between. The length of the CDR3 is 14 residues. In DNA form, the CDR3 reads TGTGCCAGCAGTTCCCGACACAAGAACACTGAAGCTTTCTTT. Translating it yields CASSSRHKNTEAFF.

This clone was seen just once. V usage is TRBV4-3 and J usage is TRBJ1-2; TRBD1 might be the D (5 bases). Per the germline V gene, CDR1 is LGHNA and CDR2 is YSLEER. With 0 bases removed from V and 4 bases from J, the gap between germline ends came to 18 bases. The CDR3 has 17 amino acids. The chain's CDR3 is CASSQDGRGGGLYGYTF. DNA for the CDR3: TGCGCCAGCAGCCAAGATGGGCGAGGCGGGGGTCTCTATGGCTACACCTTC.

This clone came up once. This rearrangement joins TRBV30 to TRBJ2-6, with 8 positions matching TRBD1. CDR1 GTSNPN and CDR2 SVGIG come from the germline V gene (reference sequence). This CDR3 is 15 amino acids long. The trim removed 3 bases at V and 0 bases at J, leaving 1 base unmatched. CDR3 residues: CAWSGQGSGANVLTF. The CDR3 nucleotides are TGTGCCTGGAGCGGACAGGGCTCTGGGGCCAACGTCCTGACTTTC.

This chain joins TRBV9 and TRBJ1-6; no definite D call. There are 12 residues in the CDR3. The germline V gene has CDR1 SGDLS and CDR2 YYNGEE. Trimming took off 1 base at V and 10 bases at J, with 6 bases between the two ends. The CDR3 DNA follows: TGTGCCAGCAGCGTAAGCGGATCACCCCTCCACTTT. Translating gives CASSVSGSPLHF.

V usage is TRBV7-2 and J usage is TRBJ2-7; no clear D. From germline, CDR1 is SGHTA and CDR2 FQGNSA. With 5 bases removed from V and 5 bases from J, the gap between germline ends came to 10 bases. The length of the CDR3 is 12 residues. CDR3 region: CASSNNPNEQYF. The DNA for the CDR3 is TGTGCCAGCAGCAACAACCCAAACGAGCAGTACTTC.

The chain links TRBV6-6 to TRBJ2-5, with a tentative D call TRBD2 (6 bases). Germline values: CDR1 MNHNY, CDR2 SVGAGI (reference sequence). V lost 6 bases, J lost 2 bases, and 10 bases lay in between. The length of the CDR3 is 13 residues. This CDR3 is CASRRRGQETQYF. CDR3 in DNA: TGTGCCAGCAGACGGAGGGGACAAGAGACCCAGTACTTC.

In its sample, this clone was seen once. This chain connects TRBV5-6 to TRBJ2-2, with D tentatively TRBD2 (5 bases). The CDR3 runs to 13 residues. Trimming pared 7 bases from V and 7 bases from J, leaving 14 bases between. Germline CDR1 and CDR2: SGHDT and YYEEEE. The CDR3 region is CASLDRGVGELFF. The CDR3 nucleotides are TGTGCCAGCCTCGATCGGGGAGTCGGGGAGCTGTTTTTT.

This clone showed up just a few times. The V call is TRBV13, the J call TRBJ2-5; D uncertain. From germline, CDR1 is PRHDT and CDR2 FYEKMQ (reference sequence). This CDR3 has 14 residues. The V end was cut by 5 bases, the J end by 3 bases, with 13 bases between. CDR3 in DNA: TGTGCCAGCAGCGGGGTACAGACTGAAGAGACCCAGTACTTC. Amino acid sequence: CASSGVQTEETQYF. The whole variable domain, remainder taken from reference TRBV13 and TRBJ2-5, is AAGVIQSPRHLIKEKRETATLKCYPIPRHDTVYWYQQGPGQDPQFLISFYEKMQSDKGSIPDRFSAQQFSDYHSELNMSSLELGDSALYFCASSGVQTEETQYFGPGTRLLVL.

V gene TRBV5-6 combines with J gene TRBJ2-5, with 7 bases identical to TRBD1. Germline loops: CDR1 SGHDT, CDR2 YYEEEE. The trim removed 3 bases at V and 2 bases at J, leaving 4 bases unmatched. CDR3 length equals 14 residues. The CDR3 coding sequence is TGTGCCAGCAGCTGGGACAGACTTCAAGAGACCCAGTACTTC. Its translation: CASSWDRLQETQYF.

The chain couples TRBV29-1 to TRBJ2-7; TRBD2 might be the D (6 bases). The CDR3 covers 13 residues. Germline loops: CDR1 SQVTM, CDR2 ANQGSEA. The germline V and J ends were trimmed by 4 bases and 2 bases, with 12 bases remaining between them. CDR3 in DNA: TGCAGCGTTGTGGGGGGACCTACCTACGAGCAGTACTTC. It specifies CSVVGGPTYEQYF.

The chain uses TRBV13 and TRBJ1-2; possibly TRBD1 for D (6 bases). From germline, CDR1 is PRHDT and CDR2 FYEKMQ (reference sequence). CDR3 length equals 15 residues. Between the trimmed V and J ends, which lost 1 base and 3 bases, there was a span of 12 bases. In DNA form, the CDR3 reads TGTGCCAGCAGCTTAGCTAGGGGGATCGACTATGGCTACACCTTC. Its protein product is CASSLARGIDYGYTF.

This chain joins TRBV30 and TRBJ1-5; D ambiguous. V was pared by 3 bases and J by 6 bases, with 9 bases between. The CDR3 consists of 12 residues. In germline, CDR1 is GTSNPN, CDR2 SVGIG (reference sequence). CDR3 loop: CAWSLEGQPQHF. The CDR3 bases are TGTGCCTGGAGCCTTGAGGGTCAGCCCCAGCATTTT.

The rearrangement joins TRBV30 to TRBJ2-3; D is perhaps TRBD1 (5 bases). Per germline, CDR1 GTSNPN and CDR2 SVGIG (reference sequence). This CDR3 is 11 amino acids long. Trimming took 4 bases from V and 5 from J, leaving 7 bases between them. CDR3 region: CAWNRQDTQYF. The DNA of the CDR3 is TGTGCCTGGAACAGGCAAGATACGCAGTATTTT.

This clone has just a few counts. The V and J genes are TRBV27 and TRBJ2-5; the D gene is possibly TRBD2 (5 bases). The CDR3 is 16 residues long. V was pared by 2 bases and J by 4 bases, with 17 bases between. Germline V gene data show CDR1 as MNHEY and CDR2 as SMNVEV (reference sequence). CDR3 nucleotides: TGTGCCAGCAGTTTAATCGCCGGGATCGAGGGAGAGACCCAGTACTTC. Protein: CASSLIAGIEGETQYF.

This clone was detected a few times. The CDR3 DNA sequence: TGTGCCAGCAGACCCATTAGTGGTGGGCGAAGCACAGATACGCAGTATTTT. Translated: CASRPISGGRSTDTQYF. V usage is TRBV2 and J usage is TRBJ2-3; D remains ambiguous. V lost 6 bases to trimming and J lost 0 bases, with 19 bases between them. The CDR3 runs 17 residues. CDR1 SNHLY and CDR2 FYNNEI come from the germline V gene.

The chain is built from TRBV7-9 and TRBJ1-5; 10 nucleotides agree with TRBD1. With 5 bases clipped from V and 5 bases from J, the junction kept 9 bases outside the gene matches. The CDR3 has 16 residues. CDR1 and CDR2 from the germline V gene are SEHNR and FQNEAQ (reference sequence). CDR3 bases: TGTGCCAGCAGCAAGGCGGACAGGGGGGATGATCAGCCCCAGCATTTT. It codes for CASSKADRGDDQPQHF.

The J gene is TRBJ2-3, the V gene TRBV9; 8 positions agree with TRBD1. This CDR3 is built from 15 residues. V lost 7 bases, J lost 0 bases, and 7 bases stayed unmatched. Per germline, CDR1 SGDLS and CDR2 YYNGEE. The CDR3 sequence: CASPRQGTSTDTQYF. DNA for the CDR3: TGTGCCAGCCCCAGACAGGGGACTAGCACAGATACGCAGTATTTT.

The chain employs TRBV5-4 and TRBJ2-7, with 8 bases that match TRBD1. V shed 0 bases and J 0 bases; nucleotides not matched to a gene: 8. The CDR3 length is 17 residues. CDR1 and CDR2 from the germline V gene are SGHNT and YYREEE (reference sequence). CDR3 loop: CASSLGTDRVSSYEQYF. As DNA, the CDR3 is TGTGCCAGCAGCTTGGGGACGGACAGGGTGAGCTCCTACGAGCAGTACTTC.

This clone occurred a few times. Within the sample, other DNA sequences also encode this same CDR3. The gene calls are TRBV5-1 and TRBJ2-7; D not resolved. Looked up from germline, CDR1 is SGHRS and CDR2 is YFSETQ. The CDR3 is made up of 13 amino acids. V lost 4 bases and J lost 0, with 8 bases in between. CDR3 in amino acids: CASSLTGSYEQYF. The CDR3 DNA reads TGCGCCAGCAGCCTGACCGGCTCCTACGAGCAGTACTTC.

Ten or more counts support this clone. Other nucleotide sequences in the sample specify the same CDR3. The rearrangement uses TRBV2 and TRBJ1-5; 10 bases align to TRBD1. V lost 6 bases to trimming and J lost 4 bases; unmatched junction nucleotides: 3. The CDR3 contains 14 residues. The germline V gene has CDR1 SNHLY and CDR2 FYNNEI. DNA for the CDR3: TGTGCCAGCAGACCGGGACAGGGGAATCAGCCCCAGCATTTT. Translated: CASRPGQGNQPQHF. Together with reference TRBV2 and TRBJ1-5, the CDR3 gives the full variable domain: EPEVTQTPSHQVTQMGQEVILRCVPISNHLYFYWYRQILGQKVEFLVSFYNNEISEKSEIFDDQFSVERPDGSNFTLKIRSTKLEDSAMYFCASRPGQGNQPQHFGDGTRLSIL.

This rearrangement joins TRBV7-8 to TRBJ1-1; 10 bases map to TRBD1. Trimming at V came to 6 bases and at J to 6 bases, leaving 10 bases not matched to a gene. The CDR3 length is 15 residues. CDR1 and CDR2 from the germline V gene are SGHVS and FQNEAQ. CDR3: CASRQKDRGLPEAFF. Written as DNA, the CDR3 is TGTGCCAGCAGACAGAAGGACAGGGGGTTACCTGAAGCTTTCTTT. The variable domain in full, completed from reference TRBV7-8 and TRBJ1-1, reads GAGVSQSPRYKVAKRGQDVALRCDPISGHVSLFWYQQALGQGPEFLTYFQNEAQLDKSGLPSDRFFAERPEGSVSTLKIQRTQQEDSAVYLCASRQKDRGLPEAFFGQGTRLTVV.

The table lists this clone with a few counts. The chain joins TRBV6-1 to TRBJ2-7, with 8 bases aligning to TRBD1. The CDR3 sequence is 13 residues long. Germline V gives CDR1 MNHNS, CDR2 SASEGT. The V segment lost 8 bases and the J segment 2 bases; nucleotides outside the gene matches: 5. CDR3 in amino acids: CASGGTGPYEQYF. The DNA for the CDR3 is TGTGCCAGCGGTGGGACAGGACCCTACGAGCAGTACTTC.